A single sample is the source of the 25 T cell receptor beta chains below, sequenced in a study of graft-versus-host responses after intestinal transplantation (dated by TCRdb to 2020 to 2023). Antigens of these TCRs are unknown. Receptor amplification or capture employed the immunoSEQ multiplex PCR assay. TCRdb stores this immuneACCESS table with in-frame sequences only. Part of the clones is absent; in the studies checked, under half of the shortfall reflects unresolved V genes, and no reason is known for the rest. This sample holds 85,000 to 90,000 clones; 85% to 90% were observed only once. The top ten clonotypes cover approximately 0.11% of the sample. The intended sense of this specimen's time point label: cells obtained before transplantation from donor or recipient. The specimen comprised unstimulated CD4+ T cells sorted from spleen or lymph node cells, sampled before intestinal transplant. These receptor sequences come from a human donor who received an intestinal transplant.

The genes are TRBV27 and TRBJ1-5, with TRBD1 identical over 8 bases. Germline trimming cut 9 bases from V and 0 bases from J; bases unmatched to any gene: 10. The CDR3 is 16 residues long. Germline V CDR1 and CDR2: MNHEY, SMNVEV (reference sequence). The CDR3 DNA reads as TGTGCCAGACCAACAGGGGGAGGGGGTAGCAATCAGCCCCAGCATTTT. Its translation is CARPTGGGGSNQPQHF.

The chain has TRBV2 and TRBJ2-7; possible D gene TRBD1, 8 bases. Trimming took 8 bases from V and 4 from J, leaving 15 bases between them. The CDR3 is 13 amino acids. Germline assignment: CDR1 SNHLY and CDR2 FYNNEI. The CDR3 here is CASGEQGGYEQYF. CDR3 DNA: TGTGCCAGCGGGGAACAGGGGGGGTACGAGCAGTACTTC. Supplemented by reference TRBV2 and TRBJ2-7, the full variable domain reads EPEVTQTPSHQVTQMGQEVILRCVPISNHLYFYWYRQILGQKVEFLVSFYNNEISEKSEIFDDQFSVERPDGSNFTLKIRSTKLEDSAMYFCASGEQGGYEQYFGPGTRLTVT.

V and J are TRBV6-6 and TRBJ2-7; unclear D gene. Germline assignment: CDR1 MNHNY and CDR2 SVGAGI (reference sequence). The CDR3 is made up of 13 amino acids. The ends were cut back, 6 bases at V and 1 base at J, with 10 bases in the middle. In nucleotides, the CDR3 is TGTGCCAGCAGCCGTTCTCTTTCCTACGAGCAGTACTTC. Translation: CASSRSLSYEQYF.

Remarks on this clone: This CDR3 is also generated by other DNA sequences in the sample. V and J are TRBV21-1 and TRBJ1-5; the listed D gene, TRBD1, was not tested against the DNA. TRBV21-1 represents a pseudogene. The CDR3 is 11 amino acids. CDR3 DNA sequence: TGTGACAGCAAGAGGGGGCAGCCCCAGCATTTT. It translates to CDSKRGQPQHF.

V is TRBV11-2 and J is TRBJ2-7; D perhaps matches TRBD2 (6 bases). CDR3 length: 16 amino acids. V lost 1 base and J 2 bases, leaving 15 bases between the germline ends. Germline CDR1 reads SGHAT; CDR2 reads FQNNGV. CDR3 residues: CASSLGSAGLAYEQYF. Here the CDR3 DNA reads TGTGCCAGCAGCTTAGGTTCGGCGGGGCTTGCCTACGAGCAGTACTTC.

V and J are TRBV5-1 and TRBJ2-3, with 8 bases lining up with TRBD2. The CDR3 is made up of 14 amino acids. The germline V gene encodes CDR1 SGHRS and CDR2 YFSETQ. Trimming at V came to 9 bases and at J to 3 bases, leaving 9 bases not matched to a gene. CDR3 region: CATSFSGATDTQYF. The CDR3, as DNA: TGCGCCACCTCTTTTAGCGGGGCGACAGATACGCAGTATTTT.

J is TRBJ2-1 and V is TRBV15, with a possible D match to TRBD2 (7 bases). The germline gives CDR1 LNHNV, CDR2 YYDKDF (reference sequence). The CDR3 has 19 amino acids. V was trimmed by 1 base and J by 7 bases, leaving 26 bases between them. The CDR3, as DNA: TGTGCCACCAGCAGAGTAGGAGTGAGAGTGGGGGGGCCGCGAAATGAGCAGTTCTTC. Translating it yields CATSRVGVRVGGPRNEQFF.

The chain joins TRBV25-1 to TRBJ1-2; 8 bases are a match to TRBD1. CDR3 length: 17 residues. J gave up 1 base and V 1 base, and 8 bases lay outside the gene matches. Germline assignment: CDR1 MGHDK and CDR2 SYGVNS. The CDR3: CASSELNRGTLNYGYTF. Here the CDR3 DNA reads TGTGCCAGCAGTGAATTGAACAGGGGGACGCTTAACTATGGCTACACCTTC.

This clone was counted once. This chain joins TRBV19 and TRBJ1-3; maybe TRBD1 (5 bases). The germline gives CDR1 LNHDA, CDR2 SQIVND (reference sequence). This CDR3 comprises 15 residues. Trimming took 6 bases from V and 0 from J, leaving 12 bases between them. CDR3 region: CASRTRVGSGNTIYF. CDR3 bases: TGTGCCAGTAGGACCAGGGTCGGCTCTGGAAACACCATATATTTT.

This clone has just one count. The CDR3 DNA follows: TGTGCCAGCAGTACCCAACAGGGGGGCACTGAAGCTTTCTTT. It codes for CASSTQQGGTEAFF. The chain joins TRBV6-1 to TRBJ1-1, with 8 bases matching TRBD1. The germline V gene encodes CDR1 MNHNS and CDR2 SASEGT. J lost 4 bases, V lost 5 bases, and 6 bases had no gene match. The CDR3 loop spans 14 amino acids.

The V gene is TRBV2, the J gene TRBJ2-7; 9 nucleotides line up with TRBD1. From germline, CDR1 is SNHLY and CDR2 FYNNEI. This CDR3 is 13 amino acids long. V was pared by 7 bases and J by 4 bases, with 5 bases of the junction left unmatched. The CDR3 sequence: CASTGTGFYEQYF. CDR3 DNA: TGTGCCAGCACCGGGACAGGGTTTTACGAGCAGTACTTC.

The rearrangement uses TRBV6-1 and TRBJ2-1; 9 bases align to TRBD2. Germline V CDR1 and CDR2: MNHNS, SASEGT. CDR3 length: 12 residues. V shed 6 bases, J shed 9 bases, and the junction held 3 bases outside the gene matches. Written as DNA, the CDR3 is TGTGCCAGCAGAAAACTAGCGGGTGAGCAGTTCTTC. Its translation: CASRKLAGEQFF.

The V gene is TRBV7-9, the J gene TRBJ2-7; 7 bases are shared with TRBD2. Germline V lookup: CDR1 SEHNR, CDR2 FQNEAQ (reference sequence). The CDR3 loop spans 15 amino acids. J lost 4 bases, V lost 0 bases, and 6 bases had no gene match. CDR3 nucleotide sequence: TGTGCCAGCAGCTTAGCGGTAGCGGGCCGATACGAGCAGTACTTC. Translated, it gives CASSLAVAGRYEQYF.

V gene TRBV7-3 combines with J gene TRBJ2-7; TRBD2 is a possible D gene (5 bases). The CDR3 totals 15 residues. With 5 bases removed from V and 2 bases from J, the gap between germline ends came to 16 bases. The germline V gene has CDR1 SGHTA and CDR2 FQGTGA. For the CDR3, the DNA is TGTGCCAGCAGCCTAGCCCCCGGGCCAACCTACGAGCAGTACTTC. Encoded protein: CASSLAPGPTYEQYF.

V is TRBV10-3 and J is TRBJ2-1; the D gene is possibly TRBD2 (6 bases). Per the germline V gene, CDR1 is ENHRY and CDR2 is SYGVKD. Trimming shortened V by 4 bases and J by 4 bases, and 23 bases separated the two germline ends. This CDR3 has 18 amino acids. CDR3 nucleotides: TGTGCCATCAGTGTACTCGAACCGGGACTTACACTTTACAATGAGCAGTTCTTC. Translation: CAISVLEPGLTLYNEQFF.

The CDR3 DNA reads as TGCGCCAGCAGCCGGGGGGGGCAGTCCTACGAGCAGTACTTC. Its protein is CASSRGGQSYEQYF. J is TRBJ2-7 and V is TRBV4-1; D is possibly TRBD2 (7 bases). Germline CDR1 MGHRA, CDR2 YSYEKL. The V end lost 4 bases, the J end lost 1 base, and 11 bases lay between the germline ends. CDR3 length: 14 residues.

This sequence joins TRBV6-6 and TRBJ1-3, with D possibly matching TRBD1 (6 bases). V lost 4 bases and J 4 bases, leaving 14 bases between the germline ends. Per germline, CDR1 MNHNY and CDR2 SVGAGI (reference sequence). The CDR3 consists of 15 residues. CDR3 region: CASSSPSGDGNTIYF. CDR3 sequence (DNA): TGTGCCAGCAGTTCCCCTTCAGGGGACGGAAACACCATATATTTT.

The rearrangement uses TRBV7-9 and TRBJ1-1, with D unclear. CDR1 SEHNR and CDR2 FQNEAQ come from the germline V gene (reference sequence). V was shortened by 5 bases and J by 0 bases, with 7 bases between the two germline ends. The CDR3 length is 13 residues. CDR3 sequence (DNA): TGTGCCAGCAGCCCGACATTGAACACTGAAGCTTTCTTT. Translation gives CASSPTLNTEAFF. Full variable domain (rest looked up from reference TRBV7-9 and TRBJ1-1): DTGVSQNPRHKITKRGQNVTFRCDPISEHNRLYWYRQTLGQGPEFLTYFQNEAQLEKSRLLSDRFSAERPKGSFSTLEIQRTEQGDSAMYLCASSPTLNTEAFFGQGTRLTVV.

Comments on this clone: Because the CDR3's place on the DNA is in doubt, the DNA is left out and the CDR3 is given as listed by TCRdb. The gene calls are TRBV29-1 and TRBJ1-4. The CDR3 extends over 14 residues, inclusive of both ends. In germline, CDR1 is SQVTM, CDR2 ANQGSEA. The CDR3 loop is CSVLWWRLMKNCFF.

The chain couples TRBV2 to TRBJ1-2; 9 nucleotides match TRBD1. Germline CDR1 reads SNHLY; CDR2 reads FYNNEI. After removal of 5 bases from V and 4 bases from J, the junction contained 5 bases not matched to a gene. The CDR3 length is 14 residues. The CDR3 loop reads CASSYGQGRYGYTF. CDR3 bases: TGTGCCAGCAGTTACGGACAGGGGCGCTATGGCTACACCTTC.

The rearrangement uses TRBV5-8 and TRBJ1-5; 7 bases line up with TRBD1. Per the germline V gene, CDR1 is SGHTS and CDR2 is YDEGEE. V trimming: 3 bases; J trimming: 0 bases; junction bases outside the gene matches: 9. The CDR3 runs to 17 residues. The CDR3 loop reads CASSWGQRVYSNQPQHF. The CDR3 coding sequence is TGTGCCAGCAGCTGGGGACAGCGGGTGTATAGCAATCAGCCCCAGCATTTT.

The V and J genes are TRBV5-1 and TRBJ2-5; 7 positions match TRBD2. Germline CDR1 SGHRS, CDR2 YFSETQ. The CDR3 is made up of 15 amino acids. V was clipped by 0 bases and J by 3 bases; unmatched bases: 5. CDR3 amino acids: CASSLGGGGKETQYF. DNA of the CDR3: TGCGCCAGCAGCTTGGGTGGCGGGGGAAAAGAGACCCAGTACTTC.

The rearrangement links TRBV6-1 to TRBJ1-6, with 9 bases lining up with TRBD1. V trimming: 0 bases; J trimming: 10 bases; junction bases outside the gene matches: 7. The germline V gene has CDR1 MNHNS and CDR2 SASEGT. This CDR3 spans 16 amino acids. For the CDR3, the DNA is TGTGCCAGCAGTGAAGCAGCGGGACAGGGTGAGTCACCCCTCCACTTT. This gives the protein CASSEAAGQGESPLHF.

V usage is TRBV5-6 and J usage is TRBJ1-2; D call uncertain. The CDR3 totals 14 residues. The germline gives CDR1 SGHDT, CDR2 YYEEEE. V dropped 2 bases and J dropped 4 bases, with 12 bases sitting between them. CDR3 DNA sequence: TGTGCCAGCAGCTTTGGCAGGTCCATCTATGGCTACACCTTC. This sequence encodes CASSFGRSIYGYTF.

CDR3 nucleotide sequence: TGCGCCAGCAGCTTGGTGGGTAGCGGGGACAATGAGCAGTTCTTC. This gives the protein CASSLVGSGDNEQFF. The chain couples TRBV5-1 to TRBJ2-1, with 8 bases identical to TRBD2. The CDR3 contains 15 residues. The germline gives CDR1 SGHRS, CDR2 YFSETQ. J lost 5 bases, V lost 0 bases, and 4 bases had no gene match.